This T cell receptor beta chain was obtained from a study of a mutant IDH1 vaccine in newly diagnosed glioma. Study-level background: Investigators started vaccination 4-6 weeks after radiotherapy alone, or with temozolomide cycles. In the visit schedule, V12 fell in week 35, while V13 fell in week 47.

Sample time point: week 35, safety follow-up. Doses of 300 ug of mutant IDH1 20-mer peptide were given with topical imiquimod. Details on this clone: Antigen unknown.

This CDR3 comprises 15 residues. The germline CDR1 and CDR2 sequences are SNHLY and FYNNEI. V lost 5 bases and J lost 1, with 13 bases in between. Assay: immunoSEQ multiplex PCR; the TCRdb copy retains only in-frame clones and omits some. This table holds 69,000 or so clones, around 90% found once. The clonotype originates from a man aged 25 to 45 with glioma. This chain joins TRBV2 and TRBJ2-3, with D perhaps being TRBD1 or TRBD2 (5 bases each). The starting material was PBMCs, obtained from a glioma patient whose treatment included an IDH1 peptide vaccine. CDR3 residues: CASSLLRGGTDTQYF. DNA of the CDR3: TGTGCCAGCAGTTTACTGAGGGGCGGCACAGATACGCAGTATTTT.